The rows below give T cell receptor beta chains drawn from one sample of a study of blood T cell repertoires in COVID-19. Clones were sequenced by immunoSEQ multiplex PCR, and TCRdb holds only the in-frame ones, with some missing. The sample records approximately 36,000 clones, approximately 86% being singletons. Source material: peripheral blood. The origin of the receptors is a man aged 55-75 years with acute or convalescent COVID-19. The conserved cysteine and the conserved F or W are not part of the CDR3 here.

v_call,j_call,cdr3_aa
TRBV5-5,TRBJ1-1,ASSPDGVMNTEAF
TRBV10-2,TRBJ2-4,ASTSRGLNDPRAKNIQY
TRBV4-2,TRBJ2-6,ASSQQFNSGANVLT
TRBV7-9,TRBJ1-1,ASSPGQSNTEAF
TRBV4-1,TRBJ1-1,ASSQAGQGNTEAF
TRBV29-1,TRBJ2-3,SVRSDPTDTQY
TRBV7-8,TRBJ2-7,ASSFTGFSYEQY
TRBV11-3,TRBJ2-7,ASSSEGNRYEQY
TRBV5-5,TRBJ2-4,ASSPTRTSGRGNIQY
TRBV2,TRBJ2-2,ASSEWGQGAAKGELF
TRBV18,TRBJ2-7,ASSPPGTVGEQY
TRBV5-5,TRBJ2-7,ASSLRGREQY
TRBV11-3,TRBJ2-3,ASSLGLGTSGPDDTQY
TRBV28,TRBJ2-7,ASSPTWLNEQY
TRBV5-1,TRBJ2-5,ASSPGRGRAAGETQY
TRBV5-1,TRBJ1-6,ASSLRQADSPLH
TRBV11-2,TRBJ1-5,ASSPTTGPQPQH
TRBV19,TRBJ2-7,ASSIAGTSVHEQY